This T cell receptor (beta chain) stems from a study of cytomegalovirus exposure and HLA in healthy donors. Overall study findings and caveats: In vitro work confirmed that three CMV-associated chains recognize CMV antigens. TCR clusters originating in the first cohort tended to co-occur in the 120 validation repertoires, according to a later analysis.

This clone appeared a single time. Its antigen remains unknown. This CDR3 is 15 amino acids long. CDR1 SGHTA and CDR2 FQGNSA come from the germline V gene. J gave up 8 bases and V 5 bases, and 9 bases lay outside the gene matches. The data were produced by immunoSEQ multiplex PCR, yet TCRdb's version contains in-frame clones alone and is incomplete. This sample has fewer than 200,000 clones, with around nine tenths found just once. The chain has TRBV7-2 and TRBJ1-6; TRBD1 matches 7 bases. What was sequenced was PBMCs. The sequence came from a man younger than 30 in good health and CMV-seropositive. CDR3 in amino acids: CASSNYRGIDSPLHF. CDR3 DNA sequence: TGTGCCAGCAGCAACTACAGGGGAATAGATTCACCCCTCCACTTT.